This section outlines one T cell receptor (beta chain) sequence together with its context. This clone was detected only a few times. Its antigen is not yet known. There are no base qualities to consult, and no much larger clone falls within one base. The CDR3 numbers 15 residues from cysteine through phenylalanine. The read is trimmed to its CDR3 DNA, 45 bases read in frame from base 1. The junction shows trimming of 5 bases on V and 1 base on J, and the gene matches do not reach 5 bases of it. CDR1 and CDR2, per the germline V gene, are SGHRS and YFSETQ. TCRbeta CDR3 regions were amplified from genomic DNA by means of the immunoSEQ Assay, a bias-controlled multiplex PCR. Processing in the source paper ran as follows. The number of nucleated cells in each sample was estimated from the amplification of reference gene primers within the assay. To quantify the absolute abundance of each unique TCRbeta CDR3 rearrangement, sequence reads were collapsed and filtered. For each sample, productive Simpson clonality was calculated by taking the square root of Simpson's diversity index across productive rearrangements. TCRdb mirrors the immuneACCESS table, restricted to in-frame sequences. Some clones are absent from its copies; in checked studies, under half trace to an unresolved V gene, and the reason for the others is unknown. V and J calls and clone size are copied from that table; D and trimming were computed from the DNA. The sample profile shows approximately 160,000 clones; around 83% of them were found once. The top ten clones comprise 10% to 15% of the sample.

The source of the sample is a study of blood T cell repertoires in COVID-19 (dated by TCRdb to about 2020). Study-wide context: Samples covering the acute and convalescent phases of COVID-19 were provided by collaborators in the United States, Italy and Spain. The samples were drawn from two sources: the first 160 participants of the ongoing ImmuneRACE study, and 950 to 1,500 subjects contributed by 6 global collaborators. The sample metadata nearly always contained a de-identified subject ID, COVID-19 status, age in years and sex. The material from the prospective study consisted of cDNA or gDNA derived from T cells, B-cell-depleted T cells, or PBMCs. HLA class I and class II types, where available, came from metadata supplied by the sample provider rather than from assay-based typing. Deeply sampled blood TCRbeta repertoires from subjects exposed to, actively infected with, or recovered from COVID-19 were included in the dataset. The repertoires were made available in a free public database intended to serve as a resource for research on the immune response to SARS-CoV-2. Summary of the overall study and its limitations: How much clinical and demographic metadata was included differed by source and by participant, and the metadata was provided uncurated.

Another Seattle source contributed samples from volunteer blood donors who had recovered from COVID-19. Whole blood was collected in K2EDTA tubes by collaborating institutions according to the institutions' own protocols. For TCRbeta analysis, collaborator samples were shipped as frozen whole blood, as isolated PBMCs, or as DNA extracted from either sample type. Sequenced input: peripheral blood. This sequence uses TRBV5-1 and TRBJ1-1; 10 junctional bases match TRBD1. This receptor was obtained from a man in his 70s who had recovered from COVID-19. This receptor has the CDR3 CASRTGTGANTEAFF. The sequenced DNA: TGCGCCAGCAGAACCGGGACAGGGGCGAACACTGAAGCTTTCTTT.